The 26 T cell receptor beta chains listed next were all sequenced from one sample in a study of response to subunit inactivated influenza vaccine. TCRdb passed the RT-PCR reads through MiXCR, listing each CDR3 protein once. The data show roughly 780,000 distinct CDR3 sequences, around 20% seen once. Sequencing was performed on PBMCs from blood, taken 5 days after vaccination. These receptors originate from a man aged 50 to 60 who received an inactivated influenza vaccine.

The rearrangement joins TRBV6-2 or TRBV6-3 to TRBJ2-2; no clear D gene. There are 15 residues in the CDR3. V lost 2 bases and J lost 7, with 14 bases in between. Germline CDR1 and CDR2: MNHEY and SVGEGT. CDR3 amino acids: CASSYGLVRSGELFF. Here the CDR3 DNA reads TGTGCCAGCAGTTACGGCTTAGTTCGGAGCGGGGAGCTGTTTTTT.

This clonotype has more than one count but fewer than ten. This chain uses TRBV20-1 with TRBJ1-1; D perhaps matches TRBD1 (5 bases). V dropped 0 bases and J dropped 8 bases, with 19 bases sitting between them. This CDR3 is 15 amino acids long. Looked up from germline, CDR1 is DFQATT and CDR2 is SNEGSKA (reference sequence). This CDR3 is CSAREGTAKGREAFF. Written as DNA, the CDR3 is TGCAGTGCTAGAGAGGGGACTGCCAAGGGTCGAGAAGCTTTCTTT.

V usage is TRBV4-2 and J usage is TRBJ2-7, with 7 bases aligning to TRBD1. The CDR3 totals 15 residues. Trimming at V came to 0 bases and at J to 5 bases, leaving 7 bases not matched to a gene. CDR1 is LGHNA, CDR2 YNFKEQ, per germline. The CDR3, as DNA: TGTGCCAGCAGCCAAGATAATAGGGGGCACGACGAGCAGTACTTC. It is translated as CASSQDNRGHDEQYF.

This clonotype was recorded a few times. V usage is TRBV20-1 and J usage is TRBJ2-6; D ambiguous. Deletions cut 5 bases from V and 1 base from J, with 6 bases between. The CDR3 is made up of 13 amino acids. The germline V gene has CDR1 DFQATT and CDR2 SNEGSKA (reference sequence). The CDR3 loop reads CSALGSGANVLTF. The CDR3 DNA reads TGCAGTGCTCTAGGGTCTGGGGCCAACGTCCTGACTTTC.

This clonotype has a handful of counts. The rearrangement uses TRBV12-3 or TRBV12-4 and TRBJ1-5; perhaps TRBD1 as D (5 bases). The CDR3 contains 14 residues. V was pared by 3 bases and J by 3 bases, with 9 bases between. This CDR3 reads CASSFLDINQPQHF. The CDR3 DNA reads as TGTGCCAGCAGTTTCTTGGACATCAATCAGCCCCAGCATTTT.

This clonotype has a handful of counts. The rearrangement uses TRBV5-1 and TRBJ2-3, with D possibly matching TRBD2 (6 bases). The germline V gene has CDR1 SGHRS and CDR2 YFSETQ. V was clipped by 0 bases and J by 5 bases, with 13 bases between them. This CDR3 has 15 amino acids. CDR3 nucleotides: TGCGCCAGCAGCTTGGATTCCGGGCGGGGAGATACGCAGTATTTT. Residues: CASSLDSGRGDTQYF.

In this sample, this clonotype turned up a few times. The chain joins TRBV7-9 to TRBJ2-1; a possible D gene is TRBD2 (6 bases). The CDR3 has 13 amino acids. Germline assignment: CDR1 SEHNR and CDR2 FQNEAQ (reference sequence). The V and J ends lost 10 bases and 4 bases respectively, with 14 bases between them. For the CDR3, the DNA is TGTGCCATATATCCCGGGACTTACAATGAGCAGTTCTTC. Residues: CAIYPGTYNEQFF.

In this sample, this clonotype turned up a few times. The rearrangement uses TRBV10-3 and TRBJ2-7, with D maybe TRBD1 (6 bases). The germline V gene has CDR1 ENHRY and CDR2 SYGVKD. The V gene lost 5 bases and the J gene lost 3 bases, with 8 bases spanning the gap. CDR3 size: 12 residues. The CDR3, as DNA: TGTGCCATCAGTAGGGACAACTACGAGCAGTACTTC. This encodes CAISRDNYEQYF.

V and J are TRBV7-2 and TRBJ2-7; D not certain. Trimming cost V 3 bases and J 4 bases, with 7 bases left between them. This CDR3 is 12 amino acids long. Looked up from germline, CDR1 is SGHTA and CDR2 is FQGNSA. The CDR3 coding sequence is TGTGCCAGCAGCTTCATCGAATACGAGCAGTACTTC. This gives the protein CASSFIEYEQYF.

V is TRBV5-6 and J is TRBJ2-5; D uncertain. Trimming cost V 1 base and J 2 bases, with 12 bases left between them. In germline, CDR1 is SGHDT, CDR2 YYEEEE. CDR3 length equals 15 residues. CDR3 in DNA: TGTGCCAGCAGCTTGTTCGTGTCAGATCAAGAGACCCAGTACTTC. Encoded protein: CASSLFVSDQETQYF.

The chain links TRBV4-2 to TRBJ2-7, with 14 bases matching TRBD2. J was trimmed by 3 bases and V by 0 bases; bases with no gene match: 1. The CDR3 has 16 residues. From germline, CDR1 is LGHNA and CDR2 YNFKEQ. CDR3 nucleotide sequence: TGTGCCAGCAGCCAAGACGGGACTAGCGGGAGCTACGAGCAGTACTTC. It translates to CASSQDGTSGSYEQYF.

The sample holds a few counts of this clonotype. The chain couples TRBV7-3 to TRBJ2-3; 9 nucleotides match TRBD2. The CDR3 spans 14 residues. Germline trimming cut 3 bases from V and 4 bases from J; bases unmatched to any gene: 2. Germline V gives CDR1 SGHTA, CDR2 FQGTGA. Written as DNA, the CDR3 is TGTGCCAGCAGCTTTAGCGGGAGAGCAGATACGCAGTATTTT. Protein sequence: CASSFSGRADTQYF.

The CDR3 bases are TGTGCCAGCAGCTTGCTAGACAGGGTAGGAGAGACCCAGTACTTC. As protein: CASSLLDRVGETQYF. The chain couples TRBV5-6 to TRBJ2-5; 7 positions agree with TRBD1. There are 15 residues in the CDR3. Germline loops: CDR1 SGHDT, CDR2 YYEEEE. The ends lost 1 base at V and 4 bases at J; junction bases unmatched: 7.

There are a few counts of this clonotype. The J gene is TRBJ2-3, the V gene TRBV28; a possible D gene is TRBD1 (5 bases). The CDR3 is 13 amino acids. The germline gives CDR1 MDHEN, CDR2 SYDVKM. V gave up 4 bases and J gave up 11 bases, with 16 bases separating them. This CDR3 reads CASSSTGYQGQYF. CDR3 nucleotides: TGTGCCAGCAGTTCCACAGGTTATCAAGGGCAGTATTTT.

This rearrangement joins TRBV11-2 to TRBJ2-5; D remains ambiguous. Trimming removed 1 base at V and 5 bases at J, with 8 bases between. CDR3 length equals 13 residues. The germline V gene encodes CDR1 SGHAT and CDR2 FQNNGV. The CDR3 DNA reads as TGTGCCAGCAGCTTAGGAGGATACGAGACCCAGTACTTC. It specifies CASSLGGYETQYF.

In this sample, this clonotype turned up a few times. The V call is TRBV5-1, the J call TRBJ1-1; no reliable D call. The CDR3 runs 14 residues. Germline loops: CDR1 SGHRS, CDR2 YFSETQ. The V end lost 4 bases, the J end lost 7 bases, and 17 bases lay between the germline ends. CDR3 nucleotides: TGCGCCAGCAGCCTAGACTCCGTAGGATTTGAAGCTTTCTTT. Amino acid sequence: CASSLDSVGFEAFF. The full variable domain, completed using reference TRBV5-1 and TRBJ1-1, is KAGVTQTPRYLIKTRGQQVTLSCSPISGHRSVSWYQQTPGQGLQFLFEYFSETQRNKGNFPGRFSGRQFSNSRSEMNVSTLELGDSALYLCASSLDSVGFEAFFGQGTRLTVV.

This clonotype was picked up a small number of times. V is TRBV7-2 and J is TRBJ2-1; a weak D match, TRBD2 (6 bases). V was shortened by 5 bases and J by 7 bases, with 18 bases between the two germline ends. The germline gives CDR1 SGHTA, CDR2 FQGNSA. The CDR3 is made up of 15 amino acids. The CDR3 is CASSLSLTGANEQFF. The CDR3 DNA reads as TGTGCCAGCAGCCTCTCCCTGACGGGAGCGAATGAGCAGTTCTTC.

CDR3 residues: CSVKRGGGSATYEQYF. The CDR3 DNA reads TGCAGTGTCAAGAGAGGGGGCGGGAGTGCAACCTACGAGCAGTACTTC. The chain employs TRBV20-1 and TRBJ2-7; the D call may be TRBD1 or TRBD2 (7 bases each). The CDR3 has 16 residues. Trimming stripped 7 bases from V and 2 bases from J, with 24 bases between. CDR1 is DFQATT and CDR2 is SNEGSKA in the germline V gene (reference sequence).

This clonotype occurred many times. This chain uses TRBV12-3 or TRBV12-4 with TRBJ2-4; D gene unclear. The V gene lost 8 bases and the J gene lost 5 bases, with 16 bases spanning the gap. The CDR3 is 14 residues long. CDR3 in DNA: TGTGCCAGCCGCCGGGCTGGGGTCCAAAACATTCAGTACTTC. Amino acids: CASRRAGVQNIQYF.

V is TRBV9 and J is TRBJ1-1; possibly TRBD1 for D (5 bases). CDR1 and CDR2 from the germline V gene are SGDLS and YYNGEE. V dropped 1 base and J dropped 3 bases, with 7 bases sitting between them. This CDR3 is built from 13 residues. In DNA form, the CDR3 reads TGTGCCAGCAGCGTAAGCAGGGACACTGAAGCTTTCTTT. This codes for CASSVSRDTEAFF.

This clonotype was observed a handful of times. The chain has TRBV3-1 and TRBJ2-7; D is unclear. This CDR3 has 15 residues. Germline CDR1 and CDR2: LGHDT and YNNKEL (reference sequence). Trimming cost V 0 bases and J 0 bases, with 9 bases left between them. For the CDR3, the DNA is TGTGCCAGCAGCCAAGATCGCCGGTACTCCTACGAGCAGTACTTC. Protein product: CASSQDRRYSYEQYF.

This clonotype was found a few times. The chain uses TRBV5-1 and TRBJ2-7, with TRBD1 matching over 7 bases. Germline loops: CDR1 SGHRS, CDR2 YFSETQ. V gave up 4 bases and J gave up 3 bases; unmatched junction bases: 4. This CDR3 is built from 13 residues. The CDR3 reads CASSDRVGYEQYF. DNA of the CDR3: TGCGCCAGCAGCGACAGGGTGGGCTACGAGCAGTACTTC.

This clonotype was observed at least ten times. The J gene is TRBJ2-1, the V gene TRBV10-3; D call uncertain. This CDR3 is built from 11 residues. V lost 1 base to trimming and J lost 8 bases, with 3 bases between them. The germline CDR1 and CDR2 sequences are ENHRY and SYGVKD. For the CDR3, the DNA is TGTGCCATCAGTGAGTTATATGAGCAGTTCTTC. This encodes CAISELYEQFF.

The rearrangement links TRBV29-1 to TRBJ1-1; 7 bases map to TRBD1. Germline V lookup: CDR1 SQVTM, CDR2 ANQGSEA. V shed 7 bases and J 1 base; nucleotides not matched to a gene: 12. The CDR3 runs to 15 residues. CDR3 protein: CSAMPSRGENTEAFF. In DNA form, the CDR3 reads TGCAGCGCCATGCCCAGCAGGGGGGAGAACACTGAAGCTTTCTTT.

This clonotype was seen a handful of times. The J gene is TRBJ1-6, the V gene TRBV3-1, with D perhaps matching TRBD1 (6 bases). The V gene lost 5 bases and the J gene lost 9 bases, with 14 bases spanning the gap. CDR3 length: 14 residues. CDR1 is LGHDT, CDR2 YNNKEL, per germline (reference sequence). CDR3 sequence reads: CASSSRQAGSPLHF. The CDR3 region has the DNA TGTGCCAGCAGCTCCCGACAGGCAGGTTCACCCCTCCACTTT. The whole variable domain, remainder taken from reference TRBV3-1 and TRBJ1-6, is DTAVSQTPKYLVTQMGNDKSIKCEQNLGHDTMYWYKQDSKKFLKIMFSYNNKELIINETVPNRFSPKSPDKAHLNLHINSLELGDSAVYFCASSSRQAGSPLHFGNGTRLTVT.

This clonotype was found a few times. The CDR3 sequence: CASSYSQGAANEQFF. In DNA form, the CDR3 reads TGTGCCAGCAGTTACTCGCAGGGGGCAGCAAATGAGCAGTTCTTC. V and J are TRBV6-5 and TRBJ2-1; 8 nucleotides agree with TRBD1. V gave up 0 bases and J gave up 7 bases; unmatched junction bases: 5. The CDR3 extends over 15 amino acids. Germline CDR1 and CDR2: MNHEY and SVGAGI.